This is a list of T cell receptor beta chains from one sample in a study of blood T cell repertoires in COVID-19. Produced via immunoSEQ multiplex PCR; TCRdb's table is partial and in-frame only. The table shows about 89,000 clones, with about 95% occurring only once. The sample comprised peripheral blood. The receptor source for this set is a human donor with active COVID-19. The donor label of this sample is uncertain. CDR3s include the opening cysteine and the closing phenylalanine or tryptophan. A D gene is named only where the DNA matches it firmly. The size entry is marked missing in some rows and otherwise reads once, few, many or a size class.

abundance | len | j_gene | d_gene | v_gene | CDR3aa | CDR3nt
- | 15 | TRBJ2-7 | TRBD1 | TRBV5-1 | CASSIKSTGMYEQYF | TGCGCCAGCAGCATTAAATCGACAGGGATGTACGAGCAGTACTTC
- | 16 | TRBJ1-2 | - | TRBV5-6 | CASSPAGGGGWYGYTF | TGTGCCAGCAGCCCAGCCGGAGGCGGGGGCTGGTATGGCTACACCTTC
- | 12 | TRBJ2-7 | TRBD1 | TRBV11-2 | CASSRQGYEQYF | TGTGCCAGCAGCCGACAGGGGTACGAGCAGTACTTC
- | 14 | TRBJ2-7 | - | TRBV25-1 | CASSEWLQGYEQYF | TGTGCCAGCAGTGAATGGCTACAGGGTTACGAGCAGTACTTC
- | 16 | TRBJ2-3 | TRBD2 | TRBV28 | CASSVQAGLFGDTQYF | TGTGCCAGCAGTGTACAAGCGGGATTGTTCGGAGATACGCAGTATTTT
once | 11 | TRBJ2-7 | - | TRBV27 | CASSLRDEQYF | TGTGCCAGCAGTTTACGGGACGAGCAGTACTTC
- | 14 | TRBJ1-1 | - | TRBV5-4 | CASSLGGANTEAFF | TGTGCCAGCAGCTTAGGCGGAGCGAACACTGAAGCTTTCTTT
- | 13 | TRBJ1-1 | - | TRBV12-3/TRBV12-4 | CASQIPGDTEAFF | TGTGCCAGTCAGATACCGGGGGACACTGAAGCTTTCTTT
- | 15 | TRBJ1-1 | - | TRBV11-3 | CASSPGGGSGTEAFF | TGTGCCAGCAGCCCCGGTGGGGGGTCTGGCACTGAAGCTTTCTTT
- | 13 | TRBJ2-7 | - | TRBV11-3 | CASSLQVAYEQYF | TGTGCCAGCAGTTTACAGGTCGCCTACGAGCAGTACTTC
- | 10 | TRBJ2-1 | - | TRBV29-1 | CSVDSNEQFF | TGCAGCGTTGACTCCAATGAGCAGTTCTTC
- | 14 | TRBJ2-1 | TRBD2 | TRBV27 | CASSLGRAINEQFF | TGTGCCAGCAGTTTAGGGAGGGCCATCAATGAGCAGTTCTTC
- | 17 | TRBJ1-4 | - | TRBV4-1 | CASSQPRFGGRNEKLFF | TGCGCCAGCAGCCAACCGAGATTTGGAGGGCGAAATGAAAAACTGTTTTTT
- | 13 | TRBJ2-7 | - | TRBV25-1 | CASSEVRAGEQYF | TGTGCCAGCAGTGAAGTCAGGGCAGGCGAGCAGTACTTC
once | 15 | TRBJ2-4 | TRBD1 | TRBV7-2 | CASSPQPTGGNIQYF | TGTGCCAGCAGCCCCCAACCGACAGGGGGAAACATTCAGTACTTC
- | 14 | TRBJ1-2 | - | TRBV10-1 | CASREILSNYGYTF | TGCGCCAGCAGAGAAATACTTTCTAACTATGGCTACACCTTC
- | 11 | TRBJ2-7 | - | TRBV20-1 | CSARDTYEQYF | TGCAGTGCTAGAGACACCTACGAGCAGTACTTC
- | 12 | TRBJ2-7 | - | TRBV12-3/TRBV12-4 | CATSPSGDEQYF | TGTGCCACTTCTCCCTCCGGAGACGAGCAGTACTTC
- | 11 | TRBJ2-5 | - | TRBV27 | CASRVEETQYF | TGTGCCAGCCGCGTGGAGGAGACCCAGTACTTC
- | 15 | TRBJ1-1 | - | TRBV4-1 | CASSQGQRQNTEAFF | TGCGCCAGCAGCCAAGGACAGCGCCAGAACACTGAAGCTTTCTTT
- | 14 | TRBJ1-2 | TRBD1 | TRBV28 | CASSTGQGAPGYTF | TGTGCCAGCAGTACCGGACAGGGGGCCCCCGGCTACACCTTC
- | 15 | TRBJ2-1 | TRBD2 | TRBV7-2 | CASSRRGLAFDEQFF | TGTGCCAGCAGCCGCAGGGGACTAGCGTTCGATGAGCAGTTCTTC
- | 16 | TRBJ2-1 | TRBD2 | TRBV3-1/TRBV3-2 | CASSPFTSGIYNEQFF | TGTGCCAGCAGCCCGTTTACTAGCGGGATCTACAATGAGCAGTTCTTC
- | 11 | TRBJ2-7 | - | TRBV20-1 | CSVVGAYEQYF | TGCAGTGTTGTCGGGGCCTACGAGCAGTACTTC
- | 18 | TRBJ2-3 | TRBD2 | TRBV9 | CASSAGTSPIDSTDTQYF | TGTGCCAGCAGCGCCGGGACTAGCCCAATTGATAGCACAGATACGCAGTATTTT
- | 13 | TRBJ2-5 | - | TRBV7-9 | CASSLIAGETQYF | TGTGCCAGCAGCTTAATTGCAGGGGAGACCCAGTACTTC
- | 20 | TRBJ2-1 | - | TRBV6-2/TRBV6-3 | CASSYSGVRRAGAVGAEQFF | TGTGCCAGCAGTTACTCAGGAGTCCGTAGGGCGGGGGCGGTCGGAGCGGAGCAGTTCTTC
- | 13 | TRBJ1-3 | - | TRBV6-1 | CASSDRTGNTIYF | TGTGCCAGCAGTGACAGGACTGGAAACACCATATATTTT
- | 15 | TRBJ1-5 | TRBD1 | TRBV6-1 | CASSETGEGNQPQHF | TGTGCCAGCAGTGAGACAGGGGAAGGGAATCAGCCCCAGCATTTT
- | 17 | TRBJ2-7 | - | TRBV19 | CASSIAVSDTAVYEQYF | TGTGCCAGTAGTATAGCTGTATCGGACACGGCGGTGTACGAGCAGTACTTC
- | 14 | TRBJ2-2 | - | TRBV19 | CASRDQGITGELFF | TGTGCCAGTAGAGATCAGGGTATCACCGGGGAGCTGTTTTTT
- | 17 | TRBJ2-1 | TRBD2 | TRBV7-9 | CASSLVRGLAGYNEQFF | TGTGCCAGCAGCTTAGTAAGGGGGCTAGCGGGATACAATGAGCAGTTCTTC